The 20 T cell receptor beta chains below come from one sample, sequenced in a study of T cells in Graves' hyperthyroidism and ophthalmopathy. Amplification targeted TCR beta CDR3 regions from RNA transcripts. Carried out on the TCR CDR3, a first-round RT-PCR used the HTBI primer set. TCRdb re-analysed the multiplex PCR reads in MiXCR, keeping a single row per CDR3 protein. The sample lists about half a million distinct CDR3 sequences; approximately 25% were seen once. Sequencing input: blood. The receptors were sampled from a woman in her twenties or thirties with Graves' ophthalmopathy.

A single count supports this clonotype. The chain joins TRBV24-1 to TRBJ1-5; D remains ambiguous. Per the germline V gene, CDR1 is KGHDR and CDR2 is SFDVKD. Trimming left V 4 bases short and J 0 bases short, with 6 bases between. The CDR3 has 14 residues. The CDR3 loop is CATSDKYSNQPQHF. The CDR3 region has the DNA TGTGCCACCAGTGACAAATATAGCAATCAGCCCCAGCATTTT.

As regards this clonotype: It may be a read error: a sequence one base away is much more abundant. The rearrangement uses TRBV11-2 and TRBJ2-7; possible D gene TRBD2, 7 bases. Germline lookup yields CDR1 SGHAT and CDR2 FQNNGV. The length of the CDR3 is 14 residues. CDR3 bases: TGTTCCAGCAGCTTAATGCGGGGGCACTACGAGCAGTACTTC. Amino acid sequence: CSSSLMRGHYEQYF. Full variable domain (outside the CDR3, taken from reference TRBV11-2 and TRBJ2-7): EAGVAQSPRYKIIEKRQSVAFWCNPISGHATLYWYQQILGQGPKLLIQFQNNGVVDDSQLPKDRFSAERLKGVDSTLKIQPAKLEDSAVYLCSSSLMRGHYEQYFGPGTRLTVT.

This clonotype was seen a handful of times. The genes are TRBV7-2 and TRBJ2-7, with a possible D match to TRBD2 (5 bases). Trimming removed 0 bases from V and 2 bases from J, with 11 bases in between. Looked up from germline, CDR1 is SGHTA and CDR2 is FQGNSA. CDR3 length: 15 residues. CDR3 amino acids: CASSLAGGGTYEQYF. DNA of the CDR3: TGTGCCAGCAGCTTAGCGGGTGGAGGAACCTACGAGCAGTACTTC.

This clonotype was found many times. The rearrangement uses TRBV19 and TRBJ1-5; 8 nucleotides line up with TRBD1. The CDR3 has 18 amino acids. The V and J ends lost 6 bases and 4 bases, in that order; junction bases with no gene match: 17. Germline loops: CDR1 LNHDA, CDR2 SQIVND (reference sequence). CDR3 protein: CASSLRQDQGALNQPQHF. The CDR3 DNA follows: TGTGCCAGTAGCCTCCGGCAAGACCAGGGGGCCCTTAATCAGCCCCAGCATTTT.

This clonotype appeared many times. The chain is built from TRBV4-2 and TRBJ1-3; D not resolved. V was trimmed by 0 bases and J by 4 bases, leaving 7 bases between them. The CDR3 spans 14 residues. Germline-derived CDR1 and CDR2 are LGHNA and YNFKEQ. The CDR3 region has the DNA TGTGCCAGCAGCCAAGACCCAATGGGAAACACCATATATTTT. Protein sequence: CASSQDPMGNTIYF.

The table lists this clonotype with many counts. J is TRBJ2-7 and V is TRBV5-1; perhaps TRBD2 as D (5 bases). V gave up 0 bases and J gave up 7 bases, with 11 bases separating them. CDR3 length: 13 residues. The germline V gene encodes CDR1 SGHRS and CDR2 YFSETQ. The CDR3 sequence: CASSLDSGGEQYF. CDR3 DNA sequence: TGCGCCAGCAGCTTGGATTCAGGAGGTGAGCAGTACTTC.

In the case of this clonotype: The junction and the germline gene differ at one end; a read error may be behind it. CDR3 loop: CVSSQQGGDYGYTF. In DNA form, the CDR3 reads TGTGTCAGCAGTCAACAGGGTGGGGATTATGGCTACACCTTC. V gene TRBV12-3 or TRBV12-4 combines with J gene TRBJ1-2, with D maybe TRBD1 (6 bases). This CDR3 has 14 amino acids.

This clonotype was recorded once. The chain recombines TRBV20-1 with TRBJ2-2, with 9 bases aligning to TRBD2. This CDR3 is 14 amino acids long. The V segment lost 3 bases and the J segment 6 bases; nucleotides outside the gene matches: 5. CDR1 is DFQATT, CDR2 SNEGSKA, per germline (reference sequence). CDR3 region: CSARIERGAGELFF. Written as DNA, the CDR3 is TGCAGTGCTAGGATCGAGCGGGGGGCCGGGGAGCTGTTTTTT.

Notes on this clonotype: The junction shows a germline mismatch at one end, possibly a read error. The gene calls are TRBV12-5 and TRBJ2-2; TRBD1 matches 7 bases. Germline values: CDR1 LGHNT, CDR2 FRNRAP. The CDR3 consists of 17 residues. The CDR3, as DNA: TGTGCTAGTGGTTCGGTACCCGTTGACAGGGTCACCAGGGAGCTGTTTTTT. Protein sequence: CASGSVPVDRVTRELFF. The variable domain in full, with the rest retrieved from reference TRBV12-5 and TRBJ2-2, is DARVTQTPRHKVTEMGQEVTMRCQPILGHNTVFWYRQTMMQGLELLAYFRNRAPLDDSGMPKDRFSAEMPDATLATLKIQPSEPRDSAVYFCASGSVPVDRVTRELFFGEGSRLTVL.

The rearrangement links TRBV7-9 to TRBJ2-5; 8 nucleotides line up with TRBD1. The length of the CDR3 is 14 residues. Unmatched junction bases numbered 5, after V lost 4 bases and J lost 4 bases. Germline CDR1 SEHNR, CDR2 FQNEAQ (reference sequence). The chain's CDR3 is CASSSWDRRETQYF. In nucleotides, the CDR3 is TGTGCCAGCAGCTCGTGGGACAGGAGAGAGACCCAGTACTTC.

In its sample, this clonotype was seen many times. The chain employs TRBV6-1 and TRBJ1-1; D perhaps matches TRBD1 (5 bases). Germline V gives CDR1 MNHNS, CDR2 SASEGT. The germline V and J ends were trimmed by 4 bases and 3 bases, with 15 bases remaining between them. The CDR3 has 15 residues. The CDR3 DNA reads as TGTGCCAGCAGTGTCCCGGGGCAAGGGGACACTGAAGCTTTCTTT. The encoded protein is CASSVPGQGDTEAFF.

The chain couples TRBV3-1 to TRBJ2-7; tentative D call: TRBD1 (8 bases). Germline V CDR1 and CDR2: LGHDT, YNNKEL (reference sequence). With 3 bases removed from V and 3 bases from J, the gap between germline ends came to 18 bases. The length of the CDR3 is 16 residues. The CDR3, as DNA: TGTGCCAGCAGCCACCTGGACAGGGACTACGGCTACGAGCAGTACTTC. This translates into CASSHLDRDYGYEQYF.

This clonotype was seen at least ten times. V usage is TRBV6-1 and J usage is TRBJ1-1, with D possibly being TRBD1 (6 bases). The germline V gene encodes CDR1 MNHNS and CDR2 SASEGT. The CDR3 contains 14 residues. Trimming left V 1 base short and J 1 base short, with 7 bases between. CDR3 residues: CASSEGTANTEAFF. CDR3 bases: TGTGCCAGCAGTGAAGGGACAGCGAACACTGAAGCTTTCTTT.

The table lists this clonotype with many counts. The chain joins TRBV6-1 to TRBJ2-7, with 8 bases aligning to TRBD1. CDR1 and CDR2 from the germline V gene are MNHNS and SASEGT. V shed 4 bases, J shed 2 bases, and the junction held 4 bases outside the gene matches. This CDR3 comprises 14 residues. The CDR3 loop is CASSGTGGAYEQYF. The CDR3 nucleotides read TGTGCCAGCAGTGGAACAGGGGGAGCCTACGAGCAGTACTTC.

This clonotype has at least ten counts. CDR3 loop: CASSYRPGQTNTGELFF. As DNA, the CDR3 is TGTGCCAGCAGTTACAGGCCAGGACAAACGAACACCGGGGAGCTGTTTTTT. V and J are TRBV6-2 or TRBV6-3 and TRBJ2-2, with D tentatively TRBD1 (5 bases). V was cut by 2 bases and J by 0 bases, with 13 bases left in between. The CDR3 totals 17 residues. The germline gives CDR1 MNHEY, CDR2 SVGEGT.

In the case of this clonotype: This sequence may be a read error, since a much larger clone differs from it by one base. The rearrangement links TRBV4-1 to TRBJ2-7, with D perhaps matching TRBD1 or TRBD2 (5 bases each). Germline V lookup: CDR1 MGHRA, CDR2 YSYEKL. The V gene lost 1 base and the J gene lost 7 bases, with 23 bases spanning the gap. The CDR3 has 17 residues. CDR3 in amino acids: CASSQVVPRERPGEQYV. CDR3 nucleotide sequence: TGCGCCAGCAGCCAAGTCGTCCCCAGGGAGCGCCCGGGGGAGCAGTACGTC.

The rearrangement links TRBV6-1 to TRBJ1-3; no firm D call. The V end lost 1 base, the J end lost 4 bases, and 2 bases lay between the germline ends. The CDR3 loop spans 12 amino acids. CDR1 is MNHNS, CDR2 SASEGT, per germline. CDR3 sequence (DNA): TGTGCCAGCAGTGAAGTAGGAAACACCATATATTTT. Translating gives CASSEVGNTIYF.

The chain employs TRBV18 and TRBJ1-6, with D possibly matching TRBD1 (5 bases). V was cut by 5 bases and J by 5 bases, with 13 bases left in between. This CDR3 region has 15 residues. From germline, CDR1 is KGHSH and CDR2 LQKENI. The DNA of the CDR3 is TGTGCCAGCTCAGCAGGTTCGGGGGATAATTCACCCCTCCACTTT. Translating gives CASSAGSGDNSPLHF.

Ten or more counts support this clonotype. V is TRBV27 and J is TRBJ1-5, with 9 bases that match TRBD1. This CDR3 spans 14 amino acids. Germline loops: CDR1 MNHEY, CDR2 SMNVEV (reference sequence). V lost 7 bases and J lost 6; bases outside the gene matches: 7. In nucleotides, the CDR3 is TGTGCCAGCACCGACAGGGGGGGCGGTCAGCCCCAGCATTTT. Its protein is CASTDRGGGQPQHF.

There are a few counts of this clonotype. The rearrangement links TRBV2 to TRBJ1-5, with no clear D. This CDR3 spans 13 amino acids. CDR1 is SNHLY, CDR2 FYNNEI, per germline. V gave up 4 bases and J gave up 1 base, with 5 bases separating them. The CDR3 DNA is TGTGCCAGCAGTGTTTTCAGCAATCAGCCCCAGCATTTT. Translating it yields CASSVFSNQPQHF.